A single sample gave rise to the 16 T cell receptor beta chains below, sequenced in a study of CD8+ T cells in alopecia areata. The sequencing template was cDNA reverse transcribed from extracted RNA. Clones were read by immunoSEQ multiplex PCR, and TCRdb kept only the in-frame ones, dropping some. Of some 99,000 clones listed, under 45% are singletons. Sequencing input: CD4+ T cells sorted from blood. The receptor set was obtained from a human donor with alopecia areata.

This chain joins TRBV14 and TRBJ2-7; a weak D match, TRBD2 (6 bases). Trimming took 6 bases from V and 4 from J, leaving 13 bases between them. Germline V gene sequence: CDR1 SGHDN, CDR2 FVKESK. This CDR3 comprises 13 residues. The CDR3 DNA is TGTGCCAGCAGTCTCGGGGGTGGGTACGAGCAGTACTTC. Protein product: CASSLGGGYEQYF. The whole variable domain, filled in from reference TRBV14 and TRBJ2-7, reads EAGVTQFPSHSVIEKGQTVTLRCDPISGHDNLYWYRRVMGKEIKFLLHFVKESKQDESGMPNNRFLAERTGGTYSTLKVQPAELEDSGVYFCASSLGGGYEQYFGPGTRLTVT.

This chain links TRBV2 with TRBJ2-3; D is uncertain. With 3 bases removed from V and 7 bases from J, the gap between germline ends came to 8 bases. CDR1 SNHLY and CDR2 FYNNEI come from the germline V gene. This CDR3 has 12 residues. CDR3 loop: CASSEVRNTQYF. Here the CDR3 DNA reads TGTGCCAGCAGTGAGGTTCGCAATACGCAGTATTTT. Supplemented by reference TRBV2 and TRBJ2-3, the full variable domain reads EPEVTQTPSHQVTQMGQEVILRCVPISNHLYFYWYRQILGQKVEFLVSFYNNEISEKSEIFDDQFSVERPDGSNFTLKIRSTKLEDSAMYFCASSEVRNTQYFGPGTRLTVL.

The J gene is TRBJ2-3, the V gene TRBV27, with D possibly being TRBD2 (6 bases). The V gene lost 2 bases and the J gene lost 5 bases, with 11 bases spanning the gap. There are 14 residues in the CDR3. Germline CDR1 MNHEY, CDR2 SMNVEV (reference sequence). The CDR3 coding sequence is TGTGCCAGCAGTTTAGGAGGGAACGGAGATACGCAGTATTTT. Its translation: CASSLGGNGDTQYF.

This clone has a handful of counts. The V gene is TRBV28, the J gene TRBJ2-1; D remains unclear. Trimming removed 5 bases from V and 15 bases from J, with 14 bases in between. The CDR3 consists of 11 residues. The germline V gene has CDR1 MDHEN and CDR2 SYDVKM. CDR3 sequence: CASSTYTLSFF. CDR3 DNA sequence: TGTGCCAGCAGTACTTATACCCTTTCGTTCTTC.

The chain carries TRBV29-1 and TRBJ1-1; D remains unclear. In germline, CDR1 is SQVTM, CDR2 ANQGSEA. The CDR3 is 11 residues long. Trimming stripped 7 bases from V and 5 bases from J, with 11 bases between. CDR3 sequence: CSDKPGTEAFF. CDR3 sequence (DNA): TGCAGCGACAAGCCGGGGACTGAAGCTTTCTTT.

This sequence joins TRBV7-2 and TRBJ2-3, with D maybe TRBD2 (5 bases). With 0 bases removed from V and 5 bases from J, the gap between germline ends came to 9 bases. Germline lookup yields CDR1 SGHTA and CDR2 FQGNSA. The CDR3 is made up of 14 amino acids. CDR3 in DNA: TGTGCCAGCAGCTTAGCCCAAACTAGAGATACGCAGTATTTT. This sequence encodes CASSLAQTRDTQYF.

This clone was detected only once. The V and J genes are TRBV4-1 and TRBJ2-7; TRBD1 aligns across 8 bases. CDR3 length: 17 amino acids. Germline values: CDR1 MGHRA, CDR2 YSYEKL. Losses at the gene ends were 1 base for V and 3 bases for J; bases not matched to a gene: 11. The CDR3 spells CASSQGDVGRGRYEQYF. CDR3 bases: TGCGCCAGCAGCCAAGGAGACGTTGGCAGGGGGCGCTACGAGCAGTACTTC.

Points on this clone: The sample contains more than one DNA sequence encoding this CDR3. In DNA, the CDR3 is TGTGCCTGGAGCGGCCTCTCCTACGAGCAGTACTTC. Protein: CAWSGLSYEQYF. This chain links TRBV30 with TRBJ2-7, with D unresolved. This CDR3 has 12 residues. Germline values: CDR1 GTSNPN, CDR2 SVGIG (reference sequence). Trimming removed 3 bases from V and 0 bases from J, with 6 bases in between.

The CDR3 DNA follows: TGCAGCGTTGATATAGGCCACGAGCAGTACTTC. Translating gives CSVDIGHEQYF. The chain couples TRBV29-1 to TRBJ2-7; D call uncertain. Germline values: CDR1 SQVTM, CDR2 ANQGSEA. The CDR3 is made up of 11 amino acids. Trimming left V 3 bases short and J 5 bases short, with 8 bases between.

The chain combines TRBV5-1 with TRBJ1-6; D remains unclear. V shed 1 base and J shed 0 bases, with 8 bases lying between them. This CDR3 is built from 16 residues. Germline V gene sequence: CDR1 SGHRS, CDR2 YFSETQ. Here the CDR3 DNA reads TGCGCCAGCAGCTTGCGCGGGGACTCCTATAATTCACCCCTCCACTTT. Translating it yields CASSLRGDSYNSPLHF.

The chain has TRBV2 and TRBJ2-2; tentatively, D is TRBD1 or TRBD2 (5 bases each). Germline-derived CDR1 and CDR2 are SNHLY and FYNNEI. CDR3 length equals 15 residues. The V gene lost 7 bases and the J gene lost 1 base, with 13 bases spanning the gap. DNA of the CDR3: TGTGCCAGCACGTGGTCAGGGAGGAACACCGGGGAGCTGTTTTTT. Translation: CASTWSGRNTGELFF.

The chain employs TRBV29-1 and TRBJ1-1; 10 bases align to TRBD1. Trimming removed 6 bases from V and 8 bases from J; junction bases left unmatched: 9. Germline V CDR1 and CDR2: SQVTM, ANQGSEA. The CDR3 loop spans 13 amino acids. The DNA for the CDR3 is TGCAGCGTGACCGGGACAGGGGCCCCCGAAGCTTTCTTT. Its translation is CSVTGTGAPEAFF. The complete variable domain, with remaining parts taken from reference TRBV29-1 and TRBJ1-1, reads SAVISQKPSRDICQRGTSLTIQCQVDSQVTMMFWYRQQPGQSLTLIATANQGSEATYESGFVIDKFPISRPNLTFSTLTVSNMSPEDSSIYLCSVTGTGAPEAFFGQGTRLTVV.

The chain recombines TRBV29-1 with TRBJ1-1; D is undetermined. Germline V gene sequence: CDR1 SQVTM, CDR2 ANQGSEA. This CDR3 comprises 14 residues. Trimming removed 1 base from V and 3 bases from J, with 12 bases in between. The CDR3 nucleotides are TGCAGCGTTGAAGTCGGGAGGGCTTACACTGAAGCTTTCTTT. Residues: CSVEVGRAYTEAFF.

About this clone itself: The junction departs from germline at one end; a sequencing error may be responsible. The V call is TRBV4-1, the J call TRBJ1-2; 7 bases fit TRBD1. The length of the CDR3 is 11 residues. The germline CDR1 and CDR2 sequences are MGHRA and YSYEKL. CDR3 loop: CASSQGGQLIF. The CDR3 coding sequence is TGCGCCAGCAGCCAAGGGGGACAGCTCATCTTC.

This clone was found a few times. The V and J genes are TRBV14 and TRBJ2-1; tentatively, D is TRBD1 or TRBD2 (5 bases each). This CDR3 region has 16 residues. Germline CDR1 is SGHDN and CDR2 is FVKESK. With 1 base removed from V and 1 base from J, the gap between germline ends came to 11 bases. The CDR3 sequence is CASSQVRGVSYNEQFF. The CDR3 DNA is TGTGCCAGCAGCCAAGTGAGGGGCGTATCCTACAATGAGCAGTTCTTC.

This chain uses TRBV29-1 with TRBJ2-5; no definite D call. V gave up 5 bases and J gave up 2 bases, with 9 bases separating them. CDR1 is SQVTM, CDR2 ANQGSEA, per germline. The CDR3 totals 12 residues. The CDR3 reads CSVRISQETQYF. The CDR3 DNA reads TGCAGCGTTCGGATCAGTCAAGAGACCCAGTACTTC. Together with reference TRBV29-1 and TRBJ2-5, the CDR3 gives the full variable domain: SAVISQKPSRDICQRGTSLTIQCQVDSQVTMMFWYRQQPGQSLTLIATANQGSEATYESGFVIDKFPISRPNLTFSTLTVSNMSPEDSSIYLCSVRISQETQYFGPGTRLLVL.